The rows below give T cell receptor beta chains drawn from one sample of a study of cytomegalovirus exposure and HLA in healthy donors. This table comes from immunoSEQ multiplex PCR, and its TCRdb copy is limited to in-frame clones, with some not included. The sample holds over 200,000 clones, about three quarters seen once. Sequenced: PBMCs. These receptors were collected from an older woman in good health and CMV-seropositive. Each CDR3 is given with its conserved first and last residue. Fields, in order: J gene, V gene, CDR3 protein.

j_gene: TRBJ2-5; v_gene: TRBV5-1; CDR3aa: CASRLGGETQYF
j_gene: TRBJ1-1; v_gene: TRBV6-5; CDR3aa: CASSFIQGVGTEAFF
j_gene: TRBJ2-3; v_gene: TRBV6-1; CDR3aa: CASRTDRATDTQYF
j_gene: TRBJ2-7; v_gene: TRBV7-6; CDR3aa: CASSLVSGVSGRSYEQYF
j_gene: TRBJ1-1; v_gene: TRBV5-8; CDR3aa: CASSLGENLNTEAFF
j_gene: TRBJ2-3; v_gene: TRBV5-8; CDR3aa: CASSLAGSTDTQYF
j_gene: TRBJ1-2; v_gene: TRBV28; CDR3aa: CASSWGGGAGYGYTF
j_gene: TRBJ2-3; v_gene: TRBV11-2; CDR3aa: CASSPDLTDTQYF
j_gene: TRBJ1-5; v_gene: TRBV19; CDR3aa: CASNPGRTVQPQHF
j_gene: TRBJ2-5; v_gene: TRBV6-5; CDR3aa: CASMASGKETQYF
j_gene: TRBJ1-2; v_gene: TRBV18; CDR3aa: CASSPERANGYTF
j_gene: TRBJ1-5; v_gene: TRBV5-6; CDR3aa: CASSLLGNRQPQHF
j_gene: .; v_gene: TRBV5-4; CDR3aa: CASSYRDSYEQYF
j_gene: TRBJ2-3; v_gene: TRBV29-1; CDR3aa: CSATPSGYTDTQYF
j_gene: TRBJ2-2; v_gene: TRBV7-3; CDR3aa: CASSFNGGVGPGELFF
j_gene: TRBJ2-7; v_gene: TRBV6-6; CDR3aa: CASSFPTGNEQYF
j_gene: TRBJ2-6; v_gene: TRBV18; CDR3aa: CASSPMTGRSSGANVLTF
j_gene: TRBJ2-1; v_gene: TRBV9; CDR3aa: CASSVGSNLAYNEQFF
j_gene: TRBJ1-4; v_gene: TRBV28; CDR3aa: CASIERTGVSSEKLFF
j_gene: TRBJ2-7; v_gene: TRBV5-4; CDR3aa: CASSLRQGNYEQYF
j_gene: TRBJ2-1; v_gene: TRBV6-1; CDR3aa: CASSETSGGAQEQFF
j_gene: TRBJ2-7; v_gene: TRBV6-1; CDR3aa: CASSEGMAGGYEQYF
j_gene: TRBJ1-3; v_gene: TRBV4-3; CDR3aa: CASSQAARNTIYF
j_gene: TRBJ1-5; v_gene: TRBV27; CDR3aa: CASSRGQALNQPQHF
j_gene: TRBJ1-3; v_gene: TRBV18; CDR3aa: CASSPLGQFSGNTIYF
j_gene: TRBJ2-1; v_gene: TRBV21-1; CDR3aa: CAASGILGHNEQFF
j_gene: TRBJ1-1; v_gene: TRBV20-1; CDR3aa: CSARSVFEAFF
j_gene: TRBJ1-1; v_gene: TRBV6-1; CDR3aa: CASALGQGGTEAFF
j_gene: TRBJ2-3; v_gene: TRBV9; CDR3aa: CASSVQGRRTDTQYF
j_gene: TRBJ1-3; v_gene: TRBV28; CDR3aa: CASISGLPGNTIYF
j_gene: TRBJ1-5; v_gene: TRBV23-1; CDR3aa: CASSLYNRRAQPQHF
j_gene: TRBJ2-3; v_gene: TRBV30; CDR3aa: CAWARDSSADTQYF
j_gene: TRBJ1-1; v_gene: TRBV6-1; CDR3aa: CASSGQGYSEAFF
j_gene: TRBJ2-7; v_gene: TRBV7-2; CDR3aa: CASSHRVISYEQYF
j_gene: TRBJ2-3; v_gene: TRBV7-2; CDR3aa: CASSLGASGGANTDTQYF
j_gene: TRBJ2-5; v_gene: TRBV6-1; CDR3aa: CASSPDPLDVQYF
j_gene: TRBJ1-1; v_gene: TRBV5-1; CDR3aa: CASSPTGSTEAFF
j_gene: TRBJ1-1; v_gene: TRBV30; CDR3aa: CAWSLGREGTEAFF
j_gene: TRBJ2-5; v_gene: TRBV5-1; CDR3aa: CASSLAASGITETQYF
j_gene: .; v_gene: TRBV5-8; CDR3aa: CASSLSRSFYEQYF
j_gene: TRBJ1-2; v_gene: TRBV18; CDR3aa: CASSPNTGGGYTF
j_gene: TRBJ2-1; v_gene: TRBV29-1; CDR3aa: CSVTGGGRSSYNEQFF
j_gene: TRBJ2-2; v_gene: TRBV4-1; CDR3aa: CASSRGLAGGTGELFF
j_gene: TRBJ2-1; v_gene: TRBV7-9; CDR3aa: CASSLARYNEQFF
j_gene: TRBJ2-5; v_gene: TRBV6-1; CDR3aa: CASSAGLAGVFIETQYF
j_gene: TRBJ1-6; v_gene: TRBV5-1; CDR3aa: CASTTGGESPLHF
j_gene: TRBJ2-7; v_gene: TRBV25-1; CDR3aa: CASSPYGETYEQYF
j_gene: TRBJ1-3; v_gene: TRBV9; CDR3aa: CASSPNMASGNTIYF
j_gene: TRBJ2-5; v_gene: TRBV4-1; CDR3aa: CASSQGASSQETQYF
j_gene: TRBJ2-3; v_gene: TRBV28; CDR3aa: CASSLISGGAVDTQYF